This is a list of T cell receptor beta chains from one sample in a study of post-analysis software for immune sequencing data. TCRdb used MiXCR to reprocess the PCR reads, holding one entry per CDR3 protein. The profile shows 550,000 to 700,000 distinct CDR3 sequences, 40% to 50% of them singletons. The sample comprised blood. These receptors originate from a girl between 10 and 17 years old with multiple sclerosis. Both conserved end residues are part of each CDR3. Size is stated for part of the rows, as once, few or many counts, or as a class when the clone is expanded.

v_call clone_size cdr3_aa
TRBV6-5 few CASSRSADTQYF
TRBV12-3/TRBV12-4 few CASSLGDLGAFF
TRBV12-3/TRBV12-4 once CTSTRGADLAEAFF
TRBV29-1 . CSVVAQAYEQYF
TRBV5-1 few CASSLPLSGSTDTQYF
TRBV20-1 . CSARQGLSQPQHF
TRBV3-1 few CANSQDPGQGAYEQYF
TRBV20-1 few CSAVQGTYEQYF
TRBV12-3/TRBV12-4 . CASRRLPGAYEQYF
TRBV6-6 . CAIGQGNQPQHF
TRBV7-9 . CASSRSGGASNEQFF
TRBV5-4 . CASTDNREYEQYF
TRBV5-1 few CASSPRDAAYNEQFF
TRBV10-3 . CAISEGREPETQYF
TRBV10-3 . CAISRTSPSTDTQYF
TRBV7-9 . CASSLSTDFGYGYTF
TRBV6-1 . CASSGFRGQGHYEQYF
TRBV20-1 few CSATQAGGQNIQYF
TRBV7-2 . CASSLGNRFSYEQYF
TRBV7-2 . CASSPLGGPYEQYF
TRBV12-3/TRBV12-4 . CASRPTGSFNYGYTF
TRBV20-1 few CSARDTRTDTQYF
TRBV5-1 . CASSAWTSGPEQYF
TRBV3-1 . CASSPIAGTNTGELFF
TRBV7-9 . CASSLGTVHFGTDTQYF
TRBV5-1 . CASSFVSCDEQYF
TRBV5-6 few CASSYSGTFYEQYF
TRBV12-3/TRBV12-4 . CASSLPRGRETYEQYF
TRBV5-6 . CASSPGPKLYDEQFF
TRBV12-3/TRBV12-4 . CASRPAGTNYGYTF
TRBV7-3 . CAGSFSSYTGELFF
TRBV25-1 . CASSDPGRSDNEQFF
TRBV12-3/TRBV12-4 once CASRSARDGNTEAFF
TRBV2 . CASSWLETNEQFF
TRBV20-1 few CSAFRPGRGINEQYF
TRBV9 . CASSDHGGNTDTQYF
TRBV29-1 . CSAAGDSYEQYF
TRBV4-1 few CASSQDMASGGPRKETQYF
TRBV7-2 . CASSSYGLGGYEQYF
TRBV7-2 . CASSHPGVNYNEQFF
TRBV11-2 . CASSLDITYGYTF
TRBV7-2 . CASSYVGTLNEQYF
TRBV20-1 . CSAAGGIPYEQYF
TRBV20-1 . CSARAFGEAFF
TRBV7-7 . CASTPGVAGGCNEQFF
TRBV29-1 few CSVERAGGGNEQYF
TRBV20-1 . CSARSAGGGDTQYF
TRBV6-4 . CASSDGGAANEQYF
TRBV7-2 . CASSLAMSGSYNEQYF
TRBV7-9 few CASRDGTYEQYF
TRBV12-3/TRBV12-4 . CASTPGQGQETQYF
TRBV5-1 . CASSLRDPGAAEAFF
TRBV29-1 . CSVGTGGGNEQFF
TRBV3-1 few CASSPRDRTYEQYF
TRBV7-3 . CASSSQPRTGADTEAFF
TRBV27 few CASSFTGGGANVLTF
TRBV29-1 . CSVLNGWYTDTQYF
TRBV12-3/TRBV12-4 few CASSSSGRAGYNEQFF
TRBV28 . CASRDVRQGRKQETQYF
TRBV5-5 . CAISLIGEGEQFF